One sample yielded the 5 T cell receptor beta chains listed below, sequenced in a study of cytomegalovirus exposure and HLA in healthy donors. It was with 60 Vbeta and 13 Jbeta primers that the PCR ran. Clones were sequenced by immunoSEQ multiplex PCR, and TCRdb holds only the in-frame ones, with some missing. The top ten clones hold roughly 7.1% of a sample with fewer than 200,000 clones, approximately 70% of them seen once. The sequenced material came from PBMCs. The origin of the receptors is a man between 35 and 55 years old in good health and CMV-seropositive.

The chain combines TRBV9 with TRBJ2-1; 7 bases line up with TRBD2. This CDR3 has 12 residues. The V gene's germline CDR1 is SGDLS and CDR2 YYNGEE. V lost 4 bases and J lost 8; bases outside the gene matches: 3. The CDR3 sequence: CASSYAGDEQFF. Written as DNA, the CDR3 is TGTGCCAGCAGCTATGCGGGGGATGAGCAGTTCTTC. The entire variable domain, with the rest obtained from reference TRBV9 and TRBJ2-1, is as follows: DSGVTQTPKHLITATGQRVTLRCSPRSGDLSVYWYQQSLDQGLQFLIQYYNGEERAKGNILERFSAQQFPDLHSELNLSSLELGDSALYFCASSYAGDEQFFGPGTRLTVL.

Worth noting for this clone: Other DNA sequences from this sample encode an identical CDR3 as well. This chain connects TRBV19 to TRBJ1-5; D is undetermined. The CDR3 is made up of 16 amino acids. Germline V gene data show CDR1 as LNHDA and CDR2 as SQIVND (reference sequence). The V end was cut by 0 bases, the J end by 0 bases, with 9 bases between. CDR3 amino acids: CASSIEGGYSNQPQHF. DNA for the CDR3: TGTGCCAGTAGTATAGAGGGAGGATATAGCAATCAGCCCCAGCATTTT.

The V gene is TRBV7-9, the J gene TRBJ2-5, with 10 positions matching TRBD1. CDR1 SEHNR and CDR2 FQNEAQ come from the germline V gene (reference sequence). This CDR3 comprises 15 residues. The V gene end was trimmed by 5 bases and the J gene end by 4 bases; junction bases not matched to a gene: 7. CDR3 DNA: TGTGCCAGCAGCCGCGGGACAGGGGACGGAGAGACCCAGTACTTC. Translating it yields CASSRGTGDGETQYF.

This clone was observed a handful of times. The chain recombines TRBV5-6 with TRBJ1-1; TRBD1 matches 11 bases. Trimming removed 4 bases from V and 5 bases from J; junction bases left unmatched: 13. The CDR3 has 17 residues. The germline V gene encodes CDR1 SGHDT and CDR2 YYEEEE. The CDR3 loop is CASSQGRTGGVYTEAFF. DNA of the CDR3: TGTGCCAGCAGCCAAGGCAGGACAGGGGGCGTATATACTGAAGCTTTCTTT.

The CDR3 DNA reads as TGTGCCTGGAGTCCGGGACTCTCAAACACTGAAGCTTTCTTT. Translating it yields CAWSPGLSNTEAFF. The chain links TRBV30 to TRBJ1-1; D may be TRBD1 (5 bases). Germline V gene sequence: CDR1 GTSNPN, CDR2 SVGIG (reference sequence). The CDR3 is made up of 14 amino acids. V lost 2 bases to trimming and J lost 2 bases, with 12 bases between them.